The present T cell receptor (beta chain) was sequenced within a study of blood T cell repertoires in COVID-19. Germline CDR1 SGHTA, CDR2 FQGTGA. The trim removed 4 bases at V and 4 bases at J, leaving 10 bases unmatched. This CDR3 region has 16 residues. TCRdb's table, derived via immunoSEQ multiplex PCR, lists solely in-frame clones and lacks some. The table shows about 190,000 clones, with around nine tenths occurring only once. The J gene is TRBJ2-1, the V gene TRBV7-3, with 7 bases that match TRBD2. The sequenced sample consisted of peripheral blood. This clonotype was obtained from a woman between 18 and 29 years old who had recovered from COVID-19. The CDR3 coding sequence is TGTGCCAGCAGCTCGGAGGGAGGGCGAGGGTACAATGAGCAGTTCTTC. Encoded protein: CASSSEGGRGYNEQFF.